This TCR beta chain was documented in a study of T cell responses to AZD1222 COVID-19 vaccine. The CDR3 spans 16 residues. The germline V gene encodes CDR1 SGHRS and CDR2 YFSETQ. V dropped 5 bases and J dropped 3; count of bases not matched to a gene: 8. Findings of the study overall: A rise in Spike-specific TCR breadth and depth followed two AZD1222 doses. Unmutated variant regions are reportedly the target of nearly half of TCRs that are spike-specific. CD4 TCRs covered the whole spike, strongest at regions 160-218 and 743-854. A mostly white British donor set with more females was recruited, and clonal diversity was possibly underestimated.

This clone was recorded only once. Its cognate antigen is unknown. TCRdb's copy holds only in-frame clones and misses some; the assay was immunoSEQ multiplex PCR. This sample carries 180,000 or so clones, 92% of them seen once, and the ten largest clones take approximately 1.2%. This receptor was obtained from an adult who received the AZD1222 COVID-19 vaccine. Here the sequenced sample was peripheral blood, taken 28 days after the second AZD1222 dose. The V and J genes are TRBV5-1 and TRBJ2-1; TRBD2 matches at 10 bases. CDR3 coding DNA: TGCGCCAGCAGTCGTACTAGCGGGACTTTCTACAATGAGCAGTTCTTC. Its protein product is CASSRTSGTFYNEQFF.